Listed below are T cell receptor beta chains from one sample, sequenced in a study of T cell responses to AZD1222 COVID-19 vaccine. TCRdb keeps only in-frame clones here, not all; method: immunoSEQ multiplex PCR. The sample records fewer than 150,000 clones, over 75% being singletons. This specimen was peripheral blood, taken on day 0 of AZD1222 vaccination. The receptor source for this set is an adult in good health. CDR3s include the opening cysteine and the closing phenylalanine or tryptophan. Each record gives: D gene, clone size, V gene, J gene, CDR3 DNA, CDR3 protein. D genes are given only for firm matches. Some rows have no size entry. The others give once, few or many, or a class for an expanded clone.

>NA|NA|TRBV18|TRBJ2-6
TGTGCCAGCTCACCGGGAGTAGGGGGGCCTGGGGCCAACGTCCTGACTTTC
CASSPGVGGPGANVLTF
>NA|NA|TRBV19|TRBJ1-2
TGTGCCAGTAGTATACAGGGCGGCTATGGCTACACCTTC
CASSIQGGYGYTF
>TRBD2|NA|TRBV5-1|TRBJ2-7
TGCGCCAGCAGCCCTGGGGCCTCTAGCGGGAGCTACGAGCAGTACTTC
CASSPGASSGSYEQYF
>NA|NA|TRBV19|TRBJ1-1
TGTGCCAGTAGCAAAACGGACAGCCCGAACACTGAAGCTTTCTTT
CASSKTDSPNTEAFF
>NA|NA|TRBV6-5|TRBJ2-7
TGTGCCAGCAGTTACTCGGGGGCATCCTACGAGCAGTACTTC
CASSYSGASYEQYF
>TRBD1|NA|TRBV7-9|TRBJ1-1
TGTGCCAGCCGGGGACAGGGGAACACTGAAGCTTTCTTT
CASRGQGNTEAFF
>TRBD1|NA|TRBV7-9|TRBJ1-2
TGTGCCAGCGGCACAGGGGATTATGGCTACACCTTC
CASGTGDYGYTF
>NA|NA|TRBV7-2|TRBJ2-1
TGTGCCAGCAGCCCGAGTTGGGGCTACAATGAGCAGTTCTTC
CASSPSWGYNEQFF
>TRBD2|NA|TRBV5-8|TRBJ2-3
TGTGCCAGCAGCTTGGGCGAGGCTAGCGGAAGCACAGATACGCAGTATTTT
CASSLGEASGSTDTQYF
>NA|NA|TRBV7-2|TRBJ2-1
TGTGCCAGCAGCTTAGGTAAGGGGTACAGGAATGAGCAGTTCTTC
CASSLGKGYRNEQFF
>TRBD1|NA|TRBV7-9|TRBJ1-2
TGTGCCAGCAGCTTAGGAATGACAGGGACTAACTATGGCTACACCTTC
CASSLGMTGTNYGYTF
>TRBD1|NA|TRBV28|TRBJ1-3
TGTGCCAGCAGTTTTCACGACAGGGTGGAAGACACCATATATTTT
CASSFHDRVEDTIYF
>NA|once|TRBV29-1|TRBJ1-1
TGCAGCGTTGATCACCCGCTAAACACTGAAGCTTTCTTT
CSVDHPLNTEAFF
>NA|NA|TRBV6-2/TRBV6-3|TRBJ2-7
TGTGCCAGCAGTAAGGGCCAAGCCTACGAGCAGTACTTC
CASSKGQAYEQYF
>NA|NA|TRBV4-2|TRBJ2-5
TGTGCCAGCAGCCAAGAAATAACACAACGACGAGAGACCCAGTACTTC
CASSQEITQRRETQYF
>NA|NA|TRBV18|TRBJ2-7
TGTGCCAGCTCACCGGGTGTTTACGAGCAGTACTTC
CASSPGVYEQYF
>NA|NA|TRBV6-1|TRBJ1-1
TGTGCCAGCAGTGAAGGCGGACGGGTTTATTGGAACACTGAAGCTTTCTTT
CASSEGGRVYWNTEAFF
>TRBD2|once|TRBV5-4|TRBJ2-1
TGTGCCAGCAGCTCAAGGACTAGCGGGAGCTTGGCCAATGAGCAGTTCTTC
CASSSRTSGSLANEQFF
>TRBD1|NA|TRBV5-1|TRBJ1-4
TGCGCCAGCAGCTTGGCGACAGGGGTTGAAAAACTGTTTTTT
CASSLATGVEKLFF
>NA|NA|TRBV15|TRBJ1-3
TGTGCCACCAGCAGAGATTACGGAAACACCATATATTTT
CATSRDYGNTIYF
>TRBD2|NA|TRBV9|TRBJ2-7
TGTGCCAGCAGCCGGGAGGAGGTCTACGAGCAGTACTTC
CASSREEVYEQYF
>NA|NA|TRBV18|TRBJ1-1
TGTGCCAGCAAACCCGGGCAGGACACTGAAGCTTTCTTT
CASKPGQDTEAFF
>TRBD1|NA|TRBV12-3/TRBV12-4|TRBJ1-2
TGTGCCAGCAGTGCGGACAGGGTACATGGCTACACCTTC
CASSADRVHGYTF
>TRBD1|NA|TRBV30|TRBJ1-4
TGTGCCTGGAGTGACAGGGGGGCCTCAACTAATGAAAAACTGTTTTTT
CAWSDRGASTNEKLFF
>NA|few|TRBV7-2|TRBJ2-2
TGTGCCAGCAGGGCACAGGGATCGAACACCGGGGAGCTGTTTTTT
CASRAQGSNTGELFF
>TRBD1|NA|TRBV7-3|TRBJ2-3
TGTGCCAGCAGCTTAACGTCTTCCGCAGGGGGAGATACGCAGTATTTT
CASSLTSSAGGDTQYF
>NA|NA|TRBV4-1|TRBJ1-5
TGCGCCAGCAGCCAAACAGGGAAGGGAGGCAATCAGCCCCAGCATTTT
CASSQTGKGGNQPQHF
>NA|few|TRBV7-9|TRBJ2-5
TGTGCCGGCCAGGGAGAGACCCAGTACTTC
CAGQGETQYF
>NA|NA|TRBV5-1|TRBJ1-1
TGCGCCAGCGGCTCTCAGTTGAACACTGAAGCTTTCTTT
CASGSQLNTEAFF
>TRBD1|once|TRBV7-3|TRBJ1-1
TGTGCCAGCAGCTCGACACCCGGGACAGGGGTTGAAGCTTTCTTT
CASSSTPGTGVEAFF
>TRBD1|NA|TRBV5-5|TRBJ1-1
TGTGCCAGCAGCTCTCCGACAGGGGTGCGCACTGAAGCTTTCTTT
CASSSPTGVRTEAFF
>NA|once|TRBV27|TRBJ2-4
TGTGCCAGCAGTTTATACCCGGGGTCGTACATTCAGTACTTC
CASSLYPGSYIQYF
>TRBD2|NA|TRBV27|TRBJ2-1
TGTGCCGGCAGTTTATTAGTCGGACTAGCGGACAATGAGCAGTTCTTC
CAGSLLVGLADNEQFF
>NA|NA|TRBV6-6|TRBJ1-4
TGTGCCAGCAGTTACGGGCAGGGAGGTGAAAAACTGTTTTTT
CASSYGQGGEKLFF
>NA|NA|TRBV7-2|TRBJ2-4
TGTGCCAGCAGCTTAGTGGTGGGGCCAGAAAACATTCAGTACTTC
CASSLVVGPENIQYF
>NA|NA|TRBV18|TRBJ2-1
TGTGCCAGCTCTTTCACCGAGGGAGAGGAGCAGTTCTTC
CASSFTEGEEQFF
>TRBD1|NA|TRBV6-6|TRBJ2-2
TGTGCCAGCAGCCGCGGACAGGTCTCTTCCGGGGAGCTGTTTTTT
CASSRGQVSSGELFF
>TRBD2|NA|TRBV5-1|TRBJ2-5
TGCGCCAGCAGCTTGGTCTCTAGCGGGAGCAAGACCCAGTACTTC
CASSLVSSGSKTQYF
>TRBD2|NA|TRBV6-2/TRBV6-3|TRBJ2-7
TGTGCCAGCAGCCCCCCGGGGCTAACGACAGGGCTAGCGGGACTAACGACCTACGAGCAGTACTTC
CASSPPGLTTGLAGLTTYEQYF
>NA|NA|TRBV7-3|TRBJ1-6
TGTGCCAGCAGCTCGGGACTAGACGGCTCACCCCTCCACTTT
CASSSGLDGSPLHF
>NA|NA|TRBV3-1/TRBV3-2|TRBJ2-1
TGTGCCAGCAGCCAAGAAGCCGTTTCCCAGCAGTTCTTC
CASSQEAVSQQFF
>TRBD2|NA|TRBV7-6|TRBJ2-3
TGTGCCAGCAGCGTAGGGACTAGCGGGGGGGCCGATACGCAGTATTTT
CASSVGTSGGADTQYF
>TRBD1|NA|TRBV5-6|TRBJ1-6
TGTGCCAGCAGCTCCCGGGACAGGGGTTATTCACCCCTCCACTTT
CASSSRDRGYSPLHF
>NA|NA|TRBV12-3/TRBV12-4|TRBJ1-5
TGTGCCAGCAGCCTCTACAGTGGAGAGCCCCAGCATTTT
CASSLYSGEPQHF
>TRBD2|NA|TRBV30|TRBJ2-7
TGTGCCTGGAGTATTAAGGTAGCGGGAGGTCCCTACGAGCAGTACTTC
CAWSIKVAGGPYEQYF
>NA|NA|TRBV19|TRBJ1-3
TGTGCCAGTAGTATAGGGGGCCGAAACACCATATATTTT
CASSIGGRNTIYF
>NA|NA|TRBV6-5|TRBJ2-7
TGTGCCAGCAGTCGGGACAACTCCTACGAGCAGTACTTC
CASSRDNSYEQYF
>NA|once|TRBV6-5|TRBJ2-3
TGTGCCAGCAGTTACTCGGGGTTTGCAGATACGCAGTATTTT
CASSYSGFADTQYF
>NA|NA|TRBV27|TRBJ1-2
TGTGCCAGCAGTAGGGAGGAATCGAACTATGGCTACACCTTC
CASSREESNYGYTF
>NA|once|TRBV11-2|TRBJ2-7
TGTGCCAGCAGCTTCAACAGCCCCTACGAGCAGTACTTC
CASSFNSPYEQYF
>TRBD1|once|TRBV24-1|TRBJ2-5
TGTGCCACCAGTGACCCGGGACAGGGCGGGGAGACCCAGTACTTC
CATSDPGQGGETQYF
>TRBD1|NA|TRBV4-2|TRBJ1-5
TGTGCCAGCAGCCAAGATCCGGGACAGACTTATAGCAATCAGCCCCAGCATTTT
CASSQDPGQTYSNQPQHF
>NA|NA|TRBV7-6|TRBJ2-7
TGTGCCAGCAGCTTATTAGACGGGAGCTCGTACGAGCAGTACTTC
CASSLLDGSSYEQYF
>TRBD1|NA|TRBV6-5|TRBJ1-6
TGTGCCAGCAGTACCGGGACAGATAATTCACCCCTCCACTTT
CASSTGTDNSPLHF